The T cell receptor (beta chain) described here comes from a study of Ad26.COV2.S vaccination and SARS-CoV-2 variants. Treatment in this sample: some 20 received Ad26.COV2.S at low or high dose, single or two shots; roughly five received placebo; per-sample allocation not given. Following the first vaccine or placebo injection, samples were taken on day 63. Germline V gene data show CDR1 as SEHNR and CDR2 as FQNEAQ (reference sequence). V lost 6 bases and J 8 bases, leaving 16 bases between the germline ends. The CDR3 runs 13 residues. The data were produced by immunoSEQ multiplex PCR, yet TCRdb's version contains in-frame clones alone and is incomplete. This table holds around 300,000 clones, around 89% found once.

V usage is TRBV7-9 and J usage is TRBJ1-1; the D is unclear. The source of this sequence is a person between 18 and 60 years old who received the Ad26.COV2.S COVID-19 vaccine or a placebo. The material sequenced was peripheral blood, taken in a trial of Ad26.COV2.S vaccine versus placebo. CDR3 sequence (DNA): TGTGCCAGCAGTCATCCCCGGAACGGGGAAGCTTTCTTT. Translation gives CASSHPRNGEAFF.